This T cell receptor beta chain emerged from a study of monozygotic twins with cystic fibrosis. General observations from the study: Shared CDR3 numbers were not associated with age, concordance or severity. The repertoire was suggested to be naive-dominated, clonality median roughly 0.0089. Unrelated CF individuals shared fewer identical clonotypes than monozygotic CF twins.

Comment on this clone: Its matching antigen is unknown.

CDR1 is MNHNS and CDR2 is SASEGT in the germline V gene. The V end lost 3 bases, the J end lost 3 bases, and 18 bases lay between the germline ends. The CDR3 length is 18 residues. Profiling relied on immunoSEQ multiplex PCR, and the TCRdb table lists in-frame clones only, not all of them. The data contain about 15,000 clones, over 80% of them seen just once; the ten biggest clones take up roughly 9.5%. The sample comprised blood. The clonotype was recovered from a girl under 10 years old with cystic fibrosis. The chain couples TRBV6-1 to TRBJ2-6; D is perhaps TRBD1 or TRBD2 (5 bases each). The CDR3 sequence: CASSDPGLGPLGANVLTF. Here the CDR3 DNA reads TGTGCCAGCAGTGACCCGGGATTGGGGCCCCTTGGGGCCAACGTCCTGACTTTC.